Listed here are 18 T cell receptor beta chains from one sample, sequenced in a study of early T cells in non-severe SARS-CoV-2 infection. TCRdb independently ran MiXCR on the 5' RACE reads; one entry per CDR3 protein. The sample has 60,000 to 65,000 distinct CDR3 sequences, less than 9.5% seen once. The sequences come from whole blood, collected at baseline. The receptors stem from an adult who was a healthcare worker with PCR-confirmed SARS-CoV-2 infection or an uninfected control (not recorded which).

Worth noting for this clonotype: A read error may account for a junction end that differs from germline. This rearrangement joins TRBV7-7 to TRBJ2-1, with D possibly TRBD2 on 6 matching bases. CDR1 and CDR2 (germline): SSHAT, FNYEAQ (reference sequence). The CDR3 sequence is 16 residues long. DNA for the CDR3: TGTGCTAGCAGCTCTACTTCGGTAGCGGCCTGGAATGAGCAGTTCTTC. Translation gives CASSSTSVAAWNEQFF.

This clonotype was seen many times. The chain uses TRBV20-1 and TRBJ2-7; 12 nucleotides line up with TRBD2. The ends lost 6 bases at V and 0 bases at J; junction bases unmatched: 12. Germline CDR1 DFQATT, CDR2 SNEGSKA (reference sequence). The CDR3 is 17 residues long. CDR3 region: CSARAGLAGRSSYEQYF. The CDR3 DNA sequence: TGCAGTGCCCGGGCGGGACTAGCGGGCAGGAGCTCCTACGAGCAGTACTTC.

The chain combines TRBV24-1 with TRBJ2-1; 11 bases match TRBD2. Germline V gene lookup returns CDR1 KGHDR and CDR2 SFDVKD. The CDR3 runs to 13 residues. V was pared by 4 bases and J by 8 bases, with 0 bases of the junction left unmatched. This CDR3 reads CATSELAGDEQFF. Here the CDR3 DNA reads TGTGCCACCAGTGAACTAGCGGGAGATGAGCAGTTCTTC.

This clonotype is termed medium-sized (0.01 to 0.1%). The chain has TRBV4-3 and TRBJ2-5; D ambiguous. Germline lookup yields CDR1 LGHNA and CDR2 YSLEER. CDR3 length: 16 residues. V lost 0 bases, J lost 3 bases, and 14 bases lay in between. For the CDR3, the DNA is TGCGCCAGCAGCCAAGACACTTACGGTGGCGAAGAGACCCAGTACTTC. Translating it yields CASSQDTYGGEETQYF.

The rearrangement joins TRBV7-2 to TRBJ1-3; D call uncertain. Germline loops: CDR1 SGHTA, CDR2 FQGNSA. V dropped 0 bases and J dropped 4 bases, with 7 bases sitting between them. This CDR3 spans 14 amino acids. The CDR3: CASSLAFRGNTIYF. CDR3 nucleotide sequence: TGTGCCAGCAGCTTAGCTTTCAGGGGAAACACCATATATTTT.

At least ten counts were recorded for this clonotype. CDR3 nucleotide sequence: TGTGCCAGCAGCTTAGTGGGAGGTTCCTCACACGCTGAAAAACTGTTTTTT. The encoded protein is CASSLVGGSSHAEKLFF. The chain carries TRBV7-8 and TRBJ1-4, with D unresolved. V dropped 1 base and J dropped 7 bases, with 19 bases sitting between them. CDR1 is SGHVS and CDR2 is FQNEAQ in the germline V gene. This CDR3 has 17 residues.

CDR3 coding DNA: TGTGCCAGCAGCCCGACGACTAGCGGGCCGTACAATGAGCAGTTCTTC. Protein product: CASSPTTSGPYNEQFF. This chain connects TRBV7-8 to TRBJ2-1, with 10 bases identical to TRBD2. The ends lost 5 bases at V and 4 bases at J; junction bases unmatched: 8. Germline V gene sequence: CDR1 SGHVS, CDR2 FQNEAQ. The CDR3 is 16 residues long.

This clonotype appeared many times. The rearrangement links TRBV6-6 to TRBJ1-3; D gene unclear. Trimming shortened V by 6 bases and J by 5 bases, and 11 bases separated the two germline ends. Germline CDR1 reads MNHNY; CDR2 reads SVGAGI (reference sequence). CDR3 size: 13 residues. CDR3 in amino acids: CASSPQSRNTIYF. CDR3 coding DNA: TGTGCCAGCAGCCCTCAGTCCCGAAACACCATATATTTT.

The chain is built from TRBV7-9 and TRBJ2-1; TRBD1 or TRBD2 may be the D gene (5 bases each). Deletions cut 5 bases from V and 5 bases from J, with 16 bases between. This CDR3 comprises 15 residues. Germline V gene sequence: CDR1 SEHNR, CDR2 FQNEAQ (reference sequence). The CDR3 DNA reads as TGTGCCAGCAGCCCCACGCCGGGACCACACAATGAGCAGTTCTTC. Its protein product is CASSPTPGPHNEQFF.

This clonotype was observed a handful of times. V is TRBV20-1 and J is TRBJ1-4; no clear D gene. The germline V gene encodes CDR1 DFQATT and CDR2 SNEGSKA (reference sequence). CDR3 length equals 13 residues. The germline V and J ends were trimmed by 3 bases and 5 bases, with 10 bases remaining between them. This CDR3 is CSASGRNNEKLFF. The CDR3 nucleotides read TGCAGTGCTAGCGGCCGGAACAATGAAAAACTGTTTTTT.

This clonotype was observed a handful of times. The gene calls are TRBV20-1 and TRBJ1-2; D is possibly TRBD1 (5 bases). The CDR3 sequence is 14 residues long. The germline V gene encodes CDR1 DFQATT and CDR2 SNEGSKA (reference sequence). The V end lost 0 bases, the J end lost 6 bases, and 14 bases lay between the germline ends. The chain's CDR3 is CSARDFGTANGYTF. In nucleotides, the CDR3 is TGCAGTGCTAGAGATTTTGGGACGGCTAATGGCTACACCTTC.

This clonotype was seen at least ten times. The rearrangement links TRBV9 to TRBJ1-1; 7 nucleotides match TRBD1. This CDR3 spans 13 amino acids. V lost 4 bases to trimming and J lost 3 bases; unmatched junction nucleotides: 3. The germline V gene has CDR1 SGDLS and CDR2 YYNGEE. The CDR3 DNA is TGTGCCAGCAGCTTCACAGGGGACACTGAAGCTTTCTTT. Encoded protein: CASSFTGDTEAFF.

The chain has TRBV5-1 and TRBJ2-1; 11 nucleotides match TRBD2. The CDR3 extends over 14 amino acids. Germline CDR1 and CDR2: SGHRS and YFSETQ. With 4 bases clipped from V and 8 bases from J, the junction kept 5 bases outside the gene matches. This CDR3 reads CASSTGLAVDEQFF. In DNA, the CDR3 is TGCGCCAGCAGCACGGGACTAGCGGTGGATGAGCAGTTCTTC.

The chain recombines TRBV2 with TRBJ2-5, with a weak D call TRBD2 (5 bases). Trimming stripped 6 bases from V and 4 bases from J, with 9 bases between. The CDR3 sequence is 12 residues long. The germline V gene has CDR1 SNHLY and CDR2 FYNNEI. DNA for the CDR3: TGTGCCAGCAGAGCCGAGGGAGAGACCCAGTACTTC. Amino acid sequence: CASRAEGETQYF.

This clonotype has just a few counts. The chain carries TRBV7-2 and TRBJ2-3; 11 nucleotides agree with TRBD2. CDR3 length: 16 amino acids. Germline lookup yields CDR1 SGHTA and CDR2 FQGNSA. V lost 5 bases to trimming and J lost 5 bases; unmatched junction nucleotides: 9. The CDR3 region has the DNA TGTGCCAGCAGCGTAAACCTAGCGGGAGGTAAAGATACGCAGTATTTT. It yields the protein CASSVNLAGGKDTQYF.

The genes are TRBV5-1 and TRBJ1-6; 8 nucleotides align to TRBD1. Germline CDR1 and CDR2: SGHRS and YFSETQ. This CDR3 comprises 14 residues. V trimming: 4 bases; J trimming: 7 bases; junction bases outside the gene matches: 4. The CDR3 sequence is CASSLDRENSPLHF. DNA of the CDR3: TGCGCCAGCAGCCTGGACAGGGAAAATTCACCCCTCCACTTT.

The V and J genes are TRBV7-3 and TRBJ1-1; D might be TRBD1 (6 bases). The V and J ends lost 0 bases and 2 bases respectively, with 10 bases between them. The CDR3 length is 15 residues. In germline, CDR1 is SGHTA, CDR2 FQGTGA. The CDR3 protein is CASSLTGAGNTEAFF. DNA of the CDR3: TGTGCCAGCAGCTTAACGGGGGCTGGCAACACTGAAGCTTTCTTT.

This clonotype was detected a few times. The V and J genes are TRBV19 and TRBJ2-3; 10 positions agree with TRBD2. The CDR3 spans 16 residues. CDR1 is LNHDA, CDR2 SQIVND, per germline (reference sequence). The V and J ends lost 3 bases and 2 bases, in that order; junction bases with no gene match: 5. CDR3 residues: CASSISSGSFTDTQYF. The CDR3 DNA sequence: TGTGCCAGTAGTATCTCTAGCGGGAGCTTCACAGATACGCAGTATTTT.